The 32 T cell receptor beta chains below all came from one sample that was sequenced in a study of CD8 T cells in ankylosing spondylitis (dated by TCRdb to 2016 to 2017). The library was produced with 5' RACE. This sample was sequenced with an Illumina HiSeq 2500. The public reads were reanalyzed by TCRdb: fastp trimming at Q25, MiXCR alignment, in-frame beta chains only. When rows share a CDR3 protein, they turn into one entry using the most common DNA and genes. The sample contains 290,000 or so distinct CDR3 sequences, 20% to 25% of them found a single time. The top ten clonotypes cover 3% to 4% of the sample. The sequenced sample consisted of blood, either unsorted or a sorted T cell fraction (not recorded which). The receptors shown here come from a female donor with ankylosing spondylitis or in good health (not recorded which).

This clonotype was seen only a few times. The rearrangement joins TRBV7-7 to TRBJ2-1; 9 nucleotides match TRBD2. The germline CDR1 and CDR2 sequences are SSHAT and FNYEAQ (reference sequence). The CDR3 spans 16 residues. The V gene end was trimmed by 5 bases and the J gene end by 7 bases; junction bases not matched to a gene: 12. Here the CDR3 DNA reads TGTGCCAGCAGCCGGGTGTGGCGGGAGGGGGTGAATGAGCAGTTCTTC. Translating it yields CASSRVWREGVNEQFF.

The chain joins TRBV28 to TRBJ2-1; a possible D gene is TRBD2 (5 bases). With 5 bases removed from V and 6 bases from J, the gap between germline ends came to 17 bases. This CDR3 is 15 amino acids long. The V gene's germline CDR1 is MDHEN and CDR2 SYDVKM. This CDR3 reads CASSQEAPRGNEQFF. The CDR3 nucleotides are TGTGCCAGCAGTCAGGAGGCTCCCCGGGGCAATGAGCAGTTCTTC.

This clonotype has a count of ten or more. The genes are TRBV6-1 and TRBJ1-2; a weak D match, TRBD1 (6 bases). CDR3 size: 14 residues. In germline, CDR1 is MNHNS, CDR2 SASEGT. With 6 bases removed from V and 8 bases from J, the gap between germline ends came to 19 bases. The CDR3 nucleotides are TGTGCCAGCAGCCAACCGGGGGCAGGGCGAGGCTACACCTTC. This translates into CASSQPGAGRGYTF.

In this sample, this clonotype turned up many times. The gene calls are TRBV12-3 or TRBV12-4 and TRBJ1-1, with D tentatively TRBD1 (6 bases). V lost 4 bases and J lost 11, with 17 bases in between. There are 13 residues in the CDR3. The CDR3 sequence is CASSSPRGGGAFF. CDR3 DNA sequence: TGTGCCAGCAGTTCCCCCAGGGGAGGAGGTGCTTTCTTT.

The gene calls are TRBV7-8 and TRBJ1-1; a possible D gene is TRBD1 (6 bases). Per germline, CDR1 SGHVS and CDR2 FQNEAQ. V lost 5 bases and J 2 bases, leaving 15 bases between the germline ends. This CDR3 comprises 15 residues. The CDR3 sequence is CASSPGGRTNTEAFF. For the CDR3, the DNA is TGTGCCAGCAGCCCCGGGGGCCGAACCAACACTGAAGCTTTCTTT. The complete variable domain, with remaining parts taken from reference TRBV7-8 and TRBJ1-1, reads GAGVSQSPRYKVAKRGQDVALRCDPISGHVSLFWYQQALGQGPEFLTYFQNEAQLDKSGLPSDRFFAERPEGSVSTLKIQRTQQEDSAVYLCASSPGGRTNTEAFFGQGTRLTVV.

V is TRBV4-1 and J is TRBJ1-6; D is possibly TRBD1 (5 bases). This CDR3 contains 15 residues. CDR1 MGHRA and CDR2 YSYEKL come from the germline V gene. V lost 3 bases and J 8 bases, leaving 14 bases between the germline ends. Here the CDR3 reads CASSQGTTGDSPLHF. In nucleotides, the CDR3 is TGCGCCAGCAGCCAGGGGACCACGGGGGATTCACCCCTCCACTTT.

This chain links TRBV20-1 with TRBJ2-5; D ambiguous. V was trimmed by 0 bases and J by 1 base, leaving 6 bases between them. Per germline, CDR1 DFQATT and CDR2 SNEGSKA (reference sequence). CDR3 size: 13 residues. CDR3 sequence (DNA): TGCAGTGCTAGAGAAACAATCCAAGAGACCCAGTACTTC. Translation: CSARETIQETQYF.

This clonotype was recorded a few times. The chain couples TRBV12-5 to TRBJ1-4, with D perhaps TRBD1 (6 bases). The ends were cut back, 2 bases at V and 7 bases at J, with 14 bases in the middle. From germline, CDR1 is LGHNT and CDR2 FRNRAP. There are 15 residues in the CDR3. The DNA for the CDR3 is TGTGCTAGTGGTTTGTATCCACAGGGAGGTGAAAAACTGTTTTTT. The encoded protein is CASGLYPQGGEKLFF.

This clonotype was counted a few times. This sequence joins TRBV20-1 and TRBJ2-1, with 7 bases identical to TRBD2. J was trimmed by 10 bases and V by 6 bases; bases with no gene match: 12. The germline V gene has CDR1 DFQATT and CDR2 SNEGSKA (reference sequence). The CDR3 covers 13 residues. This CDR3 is CSAHPGGWGEQFF. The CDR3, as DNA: TGCAGTGCCCACCCGGGAGGCTGGGGCGAGCAGTTCTTC.

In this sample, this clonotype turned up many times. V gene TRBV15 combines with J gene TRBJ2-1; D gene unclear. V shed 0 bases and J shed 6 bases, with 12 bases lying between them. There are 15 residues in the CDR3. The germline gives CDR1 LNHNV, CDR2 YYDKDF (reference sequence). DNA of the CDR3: TGTGCCACCAGCAGAGAGTCGGCCCGCCTCAATGAGCAGTTCTTC. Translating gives CATSRESARLNEQFF.

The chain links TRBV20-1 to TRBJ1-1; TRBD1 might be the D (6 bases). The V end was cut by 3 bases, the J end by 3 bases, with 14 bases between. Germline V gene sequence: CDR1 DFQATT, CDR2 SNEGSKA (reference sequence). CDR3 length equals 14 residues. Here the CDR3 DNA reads TGCAGTGCTAGGACCCCAGGGGACTACACTGAAGCTTTCTTT. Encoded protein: CSARTPGDYTEAFF.

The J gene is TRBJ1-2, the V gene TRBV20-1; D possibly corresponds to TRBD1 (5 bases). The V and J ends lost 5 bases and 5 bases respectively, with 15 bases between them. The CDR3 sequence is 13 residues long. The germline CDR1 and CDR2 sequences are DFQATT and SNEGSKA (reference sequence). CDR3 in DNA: TGCAGTGCTCCTGGAGGGGCACGGTATGGCTACACCTTC. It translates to CSAPGGARYGYTF.

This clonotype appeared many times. DNA of the CDR3: TGCAGCGTTGGAACCGTTTATGGCACCGGGGAGCTGTTTTTT. This gives the protein CSVGTVYGTGELFF. The chain has TRBV29-1 and TRBJ2-2, with D hard to call. V gave up 4 bases and J gave up 4 bases, with 13 bases separating them. Germline lookup yields CDR1 SQVTM and CDR2 ANQGSEA. The length of the CDR3 is 14 residues.

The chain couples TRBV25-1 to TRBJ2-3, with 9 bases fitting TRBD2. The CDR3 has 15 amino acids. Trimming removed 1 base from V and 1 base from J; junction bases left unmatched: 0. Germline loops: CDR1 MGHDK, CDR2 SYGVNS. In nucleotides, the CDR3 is TGTGCCAGCAGTGAATGGACTAGCGGCACAGATACGCAGTATTTT. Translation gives CASSEWTSGTDTQYF. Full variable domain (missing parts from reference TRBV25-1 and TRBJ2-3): EADIYQTPRYLVIGTGKKITLECSQTMGHDKMYWYQQDPGMELHLIHYSYGVNSTEKGDLSSESTVSRIRTEHFPLTLESARPSHTSQYLCASSEWTSGTDTQYFGPGTRLTVL.

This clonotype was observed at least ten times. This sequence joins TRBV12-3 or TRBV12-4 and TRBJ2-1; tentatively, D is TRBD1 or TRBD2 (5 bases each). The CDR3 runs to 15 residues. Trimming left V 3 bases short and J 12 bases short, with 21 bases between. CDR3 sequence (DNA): TGTGCCAGCAGTTTCGGACTGGGGCGAGCCGGCGGGCAGTTCTTC. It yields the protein CASSFGLGRAGGQFF.

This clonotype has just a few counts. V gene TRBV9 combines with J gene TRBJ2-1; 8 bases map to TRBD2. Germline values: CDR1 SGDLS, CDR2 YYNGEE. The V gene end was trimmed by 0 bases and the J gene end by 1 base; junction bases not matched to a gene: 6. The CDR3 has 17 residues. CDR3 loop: CASSVGSGSGSYNEQFF. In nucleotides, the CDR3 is TGTGCCAGCAGCGTAGGCAGCGGGAGTGGATCCTACAATGAGCAGTTCTTC.

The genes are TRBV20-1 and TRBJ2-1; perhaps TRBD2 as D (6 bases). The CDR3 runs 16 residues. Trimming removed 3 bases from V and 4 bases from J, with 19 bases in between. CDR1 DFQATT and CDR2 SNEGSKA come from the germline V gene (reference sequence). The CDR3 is CSARPPEGKHYNEQFF. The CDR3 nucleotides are TGCAGTGCTAGGCCCCCGGAGGGGAAACATTACAATGAGCAGTTCTTC.

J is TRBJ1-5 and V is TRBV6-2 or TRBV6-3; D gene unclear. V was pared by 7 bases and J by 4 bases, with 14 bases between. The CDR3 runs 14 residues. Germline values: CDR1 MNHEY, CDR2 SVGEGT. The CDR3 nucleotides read TGTGCCAGCACTCCGGTCCGAAGGAATCAGCCCCAGCATTTT. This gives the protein CASTPVRRNQPQHF.

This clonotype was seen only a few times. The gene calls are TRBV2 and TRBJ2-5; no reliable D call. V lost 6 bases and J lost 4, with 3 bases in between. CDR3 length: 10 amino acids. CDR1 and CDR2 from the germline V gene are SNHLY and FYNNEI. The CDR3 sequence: CASRIETQYF. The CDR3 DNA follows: TGTGCCAGCAGGATAGAGACCCAGTACTTC.

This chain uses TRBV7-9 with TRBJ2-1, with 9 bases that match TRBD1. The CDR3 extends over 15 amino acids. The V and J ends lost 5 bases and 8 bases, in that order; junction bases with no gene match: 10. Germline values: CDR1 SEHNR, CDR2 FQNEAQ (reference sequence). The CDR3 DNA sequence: TGTGCCAGCAGCCTAATGGGACAGGGTCTTGATGAGCAGTTCTTC. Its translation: CASSLMGQGLDEQFF. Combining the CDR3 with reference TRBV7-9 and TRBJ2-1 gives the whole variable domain DTGVSQNPRHKITKRGQNVTFRCDPISEHNRLYWYRQTLGQGPEFLTYFQNEAQLEKSRLLSDRFSAERPKGSFSTLEIQRTEQGDSAMYLCASSLMGQGLDEQFFGPGTRLTVL.

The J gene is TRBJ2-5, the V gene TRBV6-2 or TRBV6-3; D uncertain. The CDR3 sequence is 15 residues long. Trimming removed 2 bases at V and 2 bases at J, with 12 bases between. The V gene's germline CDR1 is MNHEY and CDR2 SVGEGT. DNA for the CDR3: TGTGCCAGCAGTTACGGGCAGCAGACTCAAGAGACCCAGTACTTC. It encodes CASSYGQQTQETQYF.

CDR3 bases: TGTGCCAGCAGCTTAGATAGCGCGGCTGCCTACGAGCAGTACTTC. Its translation: CASSLDSAAAYEQYF. This chain uses TRBV7-8 with TRBJ2-7; tentatively, D is TRBD2 (5 bases). The V and J ends lost 1 base and 2 bases respectively, with 12 bases between them. The CDR3 loop spans 15 amino acids. The V gene's germline CDR1 is SGHVS and CDR2 FQNEAQ.

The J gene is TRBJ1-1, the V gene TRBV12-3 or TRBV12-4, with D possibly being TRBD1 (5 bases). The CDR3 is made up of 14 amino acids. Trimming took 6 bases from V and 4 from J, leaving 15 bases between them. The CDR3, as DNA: TGTGCCAGCAGCCGTCTCCGGGGGAGCACTGAAGCTTTCTTT. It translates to CASSRLRGSTEAFF.

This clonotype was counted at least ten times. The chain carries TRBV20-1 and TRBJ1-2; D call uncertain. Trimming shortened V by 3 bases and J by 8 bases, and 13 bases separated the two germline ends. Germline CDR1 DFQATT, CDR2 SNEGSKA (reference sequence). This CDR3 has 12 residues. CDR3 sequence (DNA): TGCAGTGCTAGCGAGGCCGCGTGGGGCTACACCTTC. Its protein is CSASEAAWGYTF.

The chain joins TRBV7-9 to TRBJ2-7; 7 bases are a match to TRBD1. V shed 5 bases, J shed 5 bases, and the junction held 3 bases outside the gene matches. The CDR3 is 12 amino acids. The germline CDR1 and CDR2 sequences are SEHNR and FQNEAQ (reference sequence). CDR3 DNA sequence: TGTGCCAGCAGCCGAGACAGGGACGAGCAGTACTTC. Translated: CASSRDRDEQYF.

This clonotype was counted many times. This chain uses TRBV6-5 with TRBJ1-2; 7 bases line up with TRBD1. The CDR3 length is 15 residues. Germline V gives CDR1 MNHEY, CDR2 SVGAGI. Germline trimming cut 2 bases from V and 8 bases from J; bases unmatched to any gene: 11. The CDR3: CASSYASTGSGGYTF. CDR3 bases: TGTGCCAGCAGTTACGCCTCGACAGGGAGTGGAGGCTACACCTTC.

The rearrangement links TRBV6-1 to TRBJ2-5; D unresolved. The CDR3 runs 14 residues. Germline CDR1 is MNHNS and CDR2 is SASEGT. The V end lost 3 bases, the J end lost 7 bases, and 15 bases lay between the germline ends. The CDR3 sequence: CASSDRDSVRTQYF. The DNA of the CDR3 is TGTGCCAGCAGTGATAGAGACTCAGTGAGGACCCAGTACTTC.

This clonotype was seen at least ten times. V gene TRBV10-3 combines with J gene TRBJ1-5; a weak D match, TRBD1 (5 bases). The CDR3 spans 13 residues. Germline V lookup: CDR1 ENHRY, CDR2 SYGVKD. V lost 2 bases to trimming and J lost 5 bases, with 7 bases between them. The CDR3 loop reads CAISERGDQPQHF. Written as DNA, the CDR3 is TGTGCCATCAGTGAGAGGGGTGATCAGCCCCAGCATTTT.

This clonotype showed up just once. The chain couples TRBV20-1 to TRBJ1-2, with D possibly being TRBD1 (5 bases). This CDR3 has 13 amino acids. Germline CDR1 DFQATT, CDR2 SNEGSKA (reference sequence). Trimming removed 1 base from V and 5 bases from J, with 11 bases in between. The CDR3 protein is CSARAGSTYGYTF. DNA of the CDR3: TGCAGTGCTAGAGCAGGGAGTACATATGGCTACACCTTC.

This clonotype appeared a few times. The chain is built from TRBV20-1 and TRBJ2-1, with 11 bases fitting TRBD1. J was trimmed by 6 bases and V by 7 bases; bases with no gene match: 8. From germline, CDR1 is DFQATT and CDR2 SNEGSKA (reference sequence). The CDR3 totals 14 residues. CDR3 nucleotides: TGCAGTGGCCTAGGACAGGGGGCAGTCAATGAGCAGTTCTTC. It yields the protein CSGLGQGAVNEQFF.

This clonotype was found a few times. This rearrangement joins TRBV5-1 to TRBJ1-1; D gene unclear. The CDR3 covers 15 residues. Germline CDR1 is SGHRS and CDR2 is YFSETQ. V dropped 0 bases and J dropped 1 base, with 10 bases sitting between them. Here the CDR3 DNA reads TGCGCCAGCAGCTTGGGCGCCATTCCGAACACTGAAGCTTTCTTT. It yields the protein CASSLGAIPNTEAFF.

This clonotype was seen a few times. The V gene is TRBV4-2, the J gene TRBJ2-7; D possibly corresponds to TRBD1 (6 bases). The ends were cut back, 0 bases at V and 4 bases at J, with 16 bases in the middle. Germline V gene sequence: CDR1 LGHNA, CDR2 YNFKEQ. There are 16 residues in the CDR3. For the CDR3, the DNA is TGTGCCAGCAGCCAAGAGTCCCAGGGGTTTGGGTACGAGCAGTACTTC. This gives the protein CASSQESQGFGYEQYF.